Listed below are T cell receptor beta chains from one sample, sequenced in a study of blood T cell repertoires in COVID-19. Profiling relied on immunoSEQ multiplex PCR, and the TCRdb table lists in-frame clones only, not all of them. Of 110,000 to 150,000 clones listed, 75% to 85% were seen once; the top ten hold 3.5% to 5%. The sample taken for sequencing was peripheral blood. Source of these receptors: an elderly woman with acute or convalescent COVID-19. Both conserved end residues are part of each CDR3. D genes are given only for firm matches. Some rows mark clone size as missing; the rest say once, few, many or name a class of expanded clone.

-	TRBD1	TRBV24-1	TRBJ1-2	CATSDLRTGTGSGYTF	TGTGCCACCAGTGATTTGCGAACCGGGACAGGCTCTGGCTACACCTTC
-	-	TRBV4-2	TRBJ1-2	CASSQGEGSDYGYTF	TGTGCCAGCAGCCAAGGGGAGGGCTCGGACTATGGCTACACCTTC
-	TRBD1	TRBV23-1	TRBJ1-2	CARKHRGQNYGYTF	TGCGCCAGGAAGCACAGGGGCCAGAACTATGGCTACACCTTC
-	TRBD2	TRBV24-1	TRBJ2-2	CATSDLSGGTGELFF	TGTGCCACCAGTGATTTAAGCGGGGGGACCGGGGAGCTGTTTTTT
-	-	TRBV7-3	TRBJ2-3	CASSPSLGVLDTQYF	TGTGCCAGCAGCCCCTCTTTAGGGGTGCTGGATACGCAGTATTTT
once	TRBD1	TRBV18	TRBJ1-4	CASSPPGQGGEKLFF	TGTGCCAGCTCACCACCGGGACAGGGGGGCGAAAAACTGTTTTTT
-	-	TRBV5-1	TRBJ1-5	CASSLSTDQPQHF	TGCGCCAGCAGCTTGAGTACGGATCAGCCCCAGCATTTT
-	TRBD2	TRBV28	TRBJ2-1	CASSTLREEVVNEQFF	TGTGCCAGCAGTACCCTCCGGGAGGAAGTCGTCAATGAGCAGTTCTTC
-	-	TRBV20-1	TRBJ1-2	CSASAMITFGGYTF	TGCAGTGCTAGTGCTATGATTACCTTTGGTGGCTACACCTTC
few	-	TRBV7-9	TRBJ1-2	CASSLGLLGYTF	TGTGCCAGCAGCTTAGGGTTACTCGGCTACACCTTC
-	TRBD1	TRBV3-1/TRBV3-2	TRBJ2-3	CASSPGPGQGNLADTQYF	TGTGCCAGCAGCCCCGGCCCGGGACAGGGAAACTTAGCAGATACGCAGTATTTT
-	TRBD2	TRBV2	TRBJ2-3	CASSVGGGTSVEYTQYF	TGTGCCAGCAGTGTAGGGGGAGGGACTAGCGTTGAGTATACGCAGTATTTT
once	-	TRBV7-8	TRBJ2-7	CASSFTDYEQYF	TGTGCCAGCAGCTTCACAGATTACGAGCAGTACTTC
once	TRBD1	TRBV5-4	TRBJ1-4	CASSTWTGSLEKLFF	TGTGCCAGCAGCACATGGACAGGGAGTCTTGAAAAACTGTTTTTT
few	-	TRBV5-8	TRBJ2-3	CASSLLGAGDTQYF	TGTGCCAGCAGCTTGTTGGGGGCCGGAGATACGCAGTATTTT
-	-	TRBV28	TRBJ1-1	CASSYTMNTEAFF	TGTGCCAGCAGTTACACCATGAACACTGAAGCTTTCTTT
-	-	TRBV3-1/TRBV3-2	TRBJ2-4	CASSQVTGKGPTVAKNIQYF	TGTGCCAGCAGCCAAGTGACCGGAAAAGGCCCGACAGTAGCCAAAAACATTCAGTACTTC
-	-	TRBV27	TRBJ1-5	CASSFSTDHQPQHF	TGTGCCAGCAGTTTCTCGACAGACCATCAGCCCCAGCATTTT
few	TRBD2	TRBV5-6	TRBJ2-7	CASTAGTSGSYEQYF	TGTGCCAGCACCGCCGGGACTAGCGGTTCCTACGAGCAGTACTTC
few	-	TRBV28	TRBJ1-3	CASDGRRGNTIYF	TGTGCCAGCGACGGCAGGCGTGGAAACACCATATATTTT
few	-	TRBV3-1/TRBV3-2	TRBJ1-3	CASSQVLSSGNTIYF	TGTGCCAGCAGCCAAGTACTGAGCTCTGGAAACACCATATATTTT
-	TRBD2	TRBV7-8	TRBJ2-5	CASSFALAGTPETQYF	TGTGCCAGCAGCTTTGCTCTAGCGGGTACCCCAGAGACCCAGTACTTC
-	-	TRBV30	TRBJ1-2	CAWSEMTEGYGYTF	TGTGCCTGGAGTGAGATGACAGAAGGGTATGGCTACACCTTC
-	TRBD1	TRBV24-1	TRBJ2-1	CATSDSGTANNEQFF	TGTGCCACCAGTGATTCCGGGACAGCTAACAATGAGCAGTTCTTC
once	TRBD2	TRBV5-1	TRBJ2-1	CASSYGALAGGWSYNEQFF	TGCGCCAGCAGCTATGGGGCTCTAGCGGGAGGGTGGTCCTACAATGAGCAGTTCTTC
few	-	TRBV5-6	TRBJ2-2	CASSLLSQLNTGELFF	TGTGCCAGCAGCTTGTTATCTCAGTTGAACACCGGGGAGCTGTTTTTT
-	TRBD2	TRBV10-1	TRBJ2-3	CASSESTSGSPDTQYF	TGCGCCAGCAGTGAGTCGACTAGCGGGAGTCCCGATACGCAGTATTTT
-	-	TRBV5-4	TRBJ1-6	CASSLADRNNSPLHF	TGTGCCAGCAGCTTGGCAGACAGAAATAATTCACCCCTCCACTTT
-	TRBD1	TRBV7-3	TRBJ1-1	CASSLNGPRQGGNTEAFF	TGTGCCAGCAGCTTAAATGGGCCCCGACAGGGGGGGAACACTGAAGCTTTCTTT
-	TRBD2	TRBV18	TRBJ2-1	CASSSQREEQFF	TGTGCCAGCTCTTCTCAGCGGGAGGAGCAGTTCTTC
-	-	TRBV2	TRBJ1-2	CASCEERVGGYTF	TGTGCCAGCTGTGAGGAGAGGGTGGGCGGCTACACCTTC